The clone carrying this T cell receptor (beta chain) showed up just a few times. As yet, its antigen is unknown. The data are from a study of T-cell memory formation after mild COVID-19. Whole-study findings and limits: Cross-reactive memory appears to have joined, as suggested by some responding clones showing up in pre-infection memory.

CDR1 and CDR2 (germline): SGHTA, FQGNSA. CDR3 length equals 12 residues. J was trimmed by 8 bases and V by 5 bases; bases with no gene match: 4. A single record per CDR3 protein comes from TCRdb applying MiXCR to the 5' RACE reads. The profile shows around 130,000 distinct CDR3 sequences, approximately 15% of them singletons. The sequenced material came from PBMCs or a T cell subset sorted from them (not recorded which). The chain combines TRBV7-2 with TRBJ1-2, with 8 nucleotides matching TRBD1. The TCR comes from a man between 18 and 35 years old who had mild COVID-19 (a few samples of this study predate the infection). Cell type and time point are not known. CDR3 loop: CASSRDRTGYTF. The CDR3 DNA is TGTGCCAGCAGCAGGGACAGGACGGGCTACACCTTC.